This TCR beta chain was found in a study of CD8 T cells in Susac syndrome. The length of the CDR3 is 17 residues. The trim removed 3 bases at V and 9 bases at J, leaving 16 bases unmatched. RNA totalling roughly 0.45 to 1 ug underwent reverse transcription with random hexamers. It was immunoSEQ multiplex PCR that amplified TCR beta CDR3 across 54 Vbeta and 13 Jbeta. TCRdb ran MiXCR on the immunoSEQ multiplex PCR reads and lists one entry per CDR3 protein. The sample contains about 210,000 distinct CDR3 sequences, about 96% of which appear only once. Patients with stable or active relapsing-remitting disease, all of them treatment-naive, made up the multiple sclerosis controls.

This sequence originates from a human donor with multiple sclerosis. The sequenced material came from CD4+ T cells from PBMCs. The rearrangement uses TRBV23-1 and TRBJ2-4; 8 nucleotides match TRBD1. TRBV23-1 is classed as an ORF, of uncertain function. The CDR3 here is CASSHPGQGGRLSIQYF. In DNA, the CDR3 is TGCGCCAGCAGTCACCCAGGACAGGGCGGGCGTCTTAGCATTCAGTACTTC.